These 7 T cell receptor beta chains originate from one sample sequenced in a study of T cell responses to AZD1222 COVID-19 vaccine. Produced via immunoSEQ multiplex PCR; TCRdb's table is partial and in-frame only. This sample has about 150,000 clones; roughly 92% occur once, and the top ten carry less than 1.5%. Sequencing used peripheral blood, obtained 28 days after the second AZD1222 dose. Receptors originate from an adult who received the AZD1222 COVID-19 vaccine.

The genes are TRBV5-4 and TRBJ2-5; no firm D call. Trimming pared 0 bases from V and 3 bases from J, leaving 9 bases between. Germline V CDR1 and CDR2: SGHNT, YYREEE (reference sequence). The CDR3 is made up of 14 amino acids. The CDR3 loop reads CASSLGRMKETQYF. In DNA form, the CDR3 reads TGTGCCAGCAGCTTGGGTCGGATGAAAGAGACCCAGTACTTC.

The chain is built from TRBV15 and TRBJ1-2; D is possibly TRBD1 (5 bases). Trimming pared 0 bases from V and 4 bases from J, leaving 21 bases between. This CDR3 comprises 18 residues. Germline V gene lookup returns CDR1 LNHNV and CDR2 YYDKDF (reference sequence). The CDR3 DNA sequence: TGTGCCACCAGCAGAGATGGGGGAACCCCGCTAACCTCCTATGGCTACACCTTC. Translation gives CATSRDGGTPLTSYGYTF.

CDR3 amino acids: CASSKPIVGSSTDTQYF. CDR3 nucleotide sequence: TGTGCTAGTAGCAAACCTATAGTGGGATCGAGCACAGATACGCAGTATTTT. The chain has TRBV12-5 and TRBJ2-3; D not resolved. Germline CDR1 and CDR2: LGHNT and FRNRAP. This CDR3 region has 17 residues. V was pared by 8 bases and J by 0 bases, with 21 bases between.

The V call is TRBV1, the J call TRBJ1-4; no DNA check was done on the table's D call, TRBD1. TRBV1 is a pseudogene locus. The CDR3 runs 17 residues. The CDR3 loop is CTSSQFFRGATNEKLFF. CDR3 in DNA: TGCACCAGCAGCCAATTTTTCAGGGGTGCAACTAATGAAAAACTGTTTTTT.

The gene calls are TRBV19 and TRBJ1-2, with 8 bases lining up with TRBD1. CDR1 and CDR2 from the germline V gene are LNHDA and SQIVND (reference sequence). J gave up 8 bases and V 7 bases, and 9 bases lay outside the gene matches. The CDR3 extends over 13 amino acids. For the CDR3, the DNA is TGTGCCAGTAATACGGACAGGGTAAACGGCTACACCTTC. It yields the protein CASNTDRVNGYTF.

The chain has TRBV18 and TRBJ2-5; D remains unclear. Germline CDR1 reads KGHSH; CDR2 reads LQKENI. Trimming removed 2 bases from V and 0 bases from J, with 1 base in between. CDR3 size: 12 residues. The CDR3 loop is CASSPNQETQYF. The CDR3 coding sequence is TGTGCCAGCTCACCAAACCAAGAGACCCAGTACTTC. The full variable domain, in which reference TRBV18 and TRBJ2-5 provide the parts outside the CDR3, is NAGVMQNPRHLVRRRGQEARLRCSPMKGHSHVYWYRQLPEEGLKFMVYLQKENIIDESGMPKERFSAEFPKEGPSILRIQQVVRGDSAAYFCASSPNQETQYFGPGTRLLVL.

The CDR3 sequence is CASGHRLAGPKEQYF. In DNA form, the CDR3 reads TGTGCTAGTGGCCACCGTCTAGCGGGACCAAAAGAGCAGTACTTC. V usage is TRBV12-5 and J usage is TRBJ2-7; the match to TRBD2 covers 9 bases. The V gene's germline CDR1 is LGHNT and CDR2 FRNRAP. The CDR3 totals 15 residues. V lost 6 bases, J lost 7 bases, and 13 bases stayed unmatched.